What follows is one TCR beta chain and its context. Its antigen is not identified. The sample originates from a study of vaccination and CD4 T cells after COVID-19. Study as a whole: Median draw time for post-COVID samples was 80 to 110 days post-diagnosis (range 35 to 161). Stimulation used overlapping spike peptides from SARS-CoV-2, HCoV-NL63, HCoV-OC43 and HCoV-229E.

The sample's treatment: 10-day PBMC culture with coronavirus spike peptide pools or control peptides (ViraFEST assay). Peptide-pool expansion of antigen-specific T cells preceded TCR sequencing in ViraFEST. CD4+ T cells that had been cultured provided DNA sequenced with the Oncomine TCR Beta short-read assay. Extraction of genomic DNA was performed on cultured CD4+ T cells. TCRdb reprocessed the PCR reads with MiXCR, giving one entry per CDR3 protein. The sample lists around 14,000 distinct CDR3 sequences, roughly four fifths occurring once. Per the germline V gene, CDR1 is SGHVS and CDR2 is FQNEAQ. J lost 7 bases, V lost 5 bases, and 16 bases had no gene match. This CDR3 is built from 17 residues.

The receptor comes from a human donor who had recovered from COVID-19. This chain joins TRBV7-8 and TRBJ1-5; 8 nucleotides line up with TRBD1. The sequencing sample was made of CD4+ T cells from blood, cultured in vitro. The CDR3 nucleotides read TGTGCCAGCAGCCCTCGCAGACTTCAGGGGGCCGGGCAGCCCCAGCATTTT. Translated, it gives CASSPRRLQGAGQPQHF.